These T cell receptor beta chains were read from a single sample in a study of blood T cells in healthy people across ages. TCRdb re-derived calls from the 5' RACE reads in MiXCR, one entry per CDR3 protein. The sample has about 2 million distinct CDR3 sequences; approximately 50% are singletons. The sequencing input was blood. These receptors all come from a woman aged 40 to 50 in good health. Each CDR3 is given with its conserved first and last residue. D genes are given only for firm matches. Clone size is shown for a subset of rows, as once, few, many or a class of expanded clone.

>NA|NA|TRBV4-1|TRBJ1-2
CARSQESWGENYGYTF
TGCGCCAGAAGCCAAGAATCCTGGGGCGAGAACTATGGCTACACCTTC
>NA|TRBD2|TRBV4-3|TRBJ2-7
CASSQDQGLAGGTYNEQYF
TGCGCCAGCAGCCAAGATCAGGGACTAGCGGGGGGGACCTACAATGAGCAGTACTTC
>few|NA|TRBV29-1|TRBJ2-7
CSVEDGGTSYEQYF
TGCAGCGTTGAAGATGGCGGGACTTCTTACGAGCAGTACTTC
>NA|NA|TRBV20-1|TRBJ2-1
CSAGKQAYNEQFF
TGCAGTGCTGGCAAACAGGCGTACAATGAGCAGTTCTTC
>once|TRBD1|TRBV7-2|TRBJ1-6
CASSLAGTGSLNSPLHF
TGTGCCAGCAGCTTAGCCGGGACAGGGTCCCTTAATTCACCCCTCCACTTT
>once|TRBD1|TRBV11-3|TRBJ2-5
CASSSPGQGGHEQYF
TGTGCCAGCAGCTCTCCCGGACAGGGTGGGCATGAGCAGTACTTC
>NA|NA|TRBV12-3/TRBV12-4|TRBJ2-7
CASSNPRGYEQYF
TGTGCCAGCAGCAATCCCAGGGGATACGAGCAGTACTTC
>NA|NA|TRBV28|TRBJ2-1
CTSSAPGFPYNEQFF
TGTACCAGCAGTGCCCCAGGGTTCCCCTACAATGAGCAGTTCTTC
>NA|NA|TRBV6-6|TRBJ1-5
CASARVPNSNQPQHF
TGTGCCAGCGCTCGGGTCCCTAATAGCAATCAGCCCCAGCATTTT
>NA|TRBD1|TRBV6-5|TRBJ2-1
CASSYLSGTVHYNEQFF
TGTGCCAGCAGTTACTTAAGTGGGACAGTACACTACAATGAGCAGTTCTTC
>once|NA|TRBV29-1|TRBJ2-2
CSVGQANTGELFF
TGCAGCGTTGGACAAGCGAACACCGGGGAGCTGTTTTTT
>NA|NA|TRBV6-1|TRBJ2-6
CASSERRNSGANVLTF
TGTGCCAGCAGTGAGAGGAGAAACTCTGGGGCCAACGTCCTGACTTTC
>NA|NA|TRBV6-2/TRBV6-3|TRBJ2-5
CASSYWRDTEETQYF
TGTGCCAGCAGTTACTGGAGGGACACCGAAGAGACCCAGTACTTC
>NA|NA|TRBV7-2|TRBJ2-3
CASSPGTLGTDTQYF
TGTGCCAGCAGCCCCGGGACCTTGGGCACAGATACGCAGTATTTT
>NA|NA|TRBV20-1|TRBJ1-2
CSAIFAAGGYGYTF
TGCAGTGCCATTTTTGCGGCGGGTGGGTATGGCTACACCTTC
>few|NA|TRBV5-6|TRBJ2-1
CASSIGTYNEQFF
TGTGCCAGCAGCATCGGGACCTACAATGAGCAGTTCTTC
>NA|TRBD2|TRBV29-1|TRBJ2-1
CSVQKSGGLSYNEQFF
TGCAGCGTCCAAAAAAGCGGGGGGCTTTCCTACAATGAGCAGTTCTTC
>NA|NA|TRBV27|TRBJ2-5
CASSDYSGETQYF
TGTGCCAGCAGCGACTATTCGGGGGAGACCCAGTACTTC
>NA|TRBD2|TRBV7-2|TRBJ2-5
CAENGRDQETQYF
TGTGCAGAAAACGGGAGGGATCAAGAGACCCAGTACTTC
>few|TRBD1|TRBV28|TRBJ2-7
CASSLWDRPSTSSYEQYF
TGTGCCAGCAGTTTATGGGACAGGCCCTCTACGAGCTCCTACGAGCAGTACTTC
>NA|TRBD1|TRBV5-5|TRBJ1-5
CASSLLTGGQPQHF
TGTGCCAGCAGCTTGTTGACAGGGGGTCAGCCCCAGCATTTT
>few|NA|TRBV5-1|TRBJ2-6
CASSSAHSGANVLTF
TGCGCCAGCAGCTCGGCGCACTCTGGGGCCAACGTCCTGACTTTC
>NA|NA|TRBV6-1|TRBJ1-4
CASRDPRTLGEVYEELFF
TGTGCCAGCAGGGACCCCCGGACCTTGGGAGAGGTATATGAAGAACTGTTTTTT
>few|TRBD2|TRBV7-2|TRBJ2-7
CASSQLAGSGDTQYF
TGTGCCAGCAGCCAACTAGCGGGGAGTGGCGATACCCAGTACTTC
>NA|NA|TRBV6-2/TRBV6-3|TRBJ2-3
CASSYSGPTMQYF
TGTGCCAGCAGTTACTCGGGCCCAACGATGCAGTATTTT
>NA|TRBD1|TRBV20-1|TRBJ1-5
CSARQTGSGNQPQHF
TGCAGTGCTAGACAGACAGGGAGCGGCAATCAGCCCCAGCATTTT
>NA|NA|TRBV4-3|TRBJ1-1
CASSQDGDREAFF
TGCGCCAGCAGCCAAGACGGAGACAGAGAAGCTTTCTTT
>NA|TRBD1|TRBV4-1|TRBJ1-2
CASSHGQGSNDGYTF
TGCGCCAGCAGCCACGGACAGGGGTCTAACGATGGCTACACCTTC
>NA|NA|TRBV5-1|TRBJ2-2
CASSLIETNTGELFF
TGCGCCAGCAGCTTAATCGAAACGAACACCGGGGAGCTGTTTTTT
>NA|TRBD1|TRBV3-1|TRBJ2-3
CASSQAGTGEWDTQYF
TGTGCCAGCAGCCAGGCCGGGACAGGGGAATGGGATACGCAGTATTTT
>NA|NA|TRBV7-9|TRBJ2-5
CASLGGKGETQYF
TGTGCCAGCCTTGGCGGCAAGGGGGAGACCCAGTACTTC
>many|NA|TRBV3-1|TRBJ2-6
CASSQAGANVLTF
TGTGCCAGCAGCCAAGCTGGGGCCAACGTCCTGACTTTC
>few|NA|TRBV5-5|TRBJ2-1
CASSLWRGGNNEQFF
TGTGCCAGCAGCTTGTGGAGAGGCGGAAACAATGAGCAGTTCTTC
>many|NA|TRBV7-9|TRBJ2-3
CASSLGTTSTDTQYF
TGTGCCAGCAGCTTAGGGACTACTAGCACAGATACGCAGTATTTT
>NA|TRBD1|TRBV7-9|TRBJ1-4
CASSRGTGGATNEKLFF
TGTGCCAGCAGCAGGGGGACAGGGGGCGCGACTAATGAAAAACTGTTTTTT
>NA|NA|TRBV7-8|TRBJ2-7
CASSLEGGKGSYEQYF
TGTGCCAGCAGCTTAGAGGGGGGGAAAGGGTCCTACGAGCAGTACTTC
>NA|NA|TRBV15|TRBJ2-5
CATSRDLSVGETQYF
TGTGCCACCAGCAGAGATCTAAGCGTGGGGGAGACCCAGTACTTC
>NA|NA|TRBV6-5|TRBJ2-5
CTSSHGQTQYF
TGTACCAGCAGTCACGGACAGACCCAGTACTTC